The TCR beta chain under discussion was sequenced for a study of blood T cell repertoires in COVID-19. Looking at the study overall: From the United States, Italy and Spain came samples of acute and convalescent COVID-19. PBMCs, B-cell-depleted T cells, or T cells provided the cDNA or gDNA that made up the material.

Under the authors' procedure: Amplified reference gene primers provided the basis for estimating nucleated cell counts. The protocol was immunoSEQ multiplex PCR, while the TCRdb copy is restricted to in-frame clones and leaves out a portion. V, J and clone size derive from that table, while D and trimming were established from the DNA sequence. The data show around 140,000 clones, roughly 90% seen once. V gave up 2 bases and J gave up 0 bases, with 8 bases separating them. Germline CDR1 is LNHDA and CDR2 is SQIVND (reference sequence). This CDR3 has 15 amino acids. Sequencing used peripheral blood. The V gene is TRBV19, the J gene TRBJ1-5; D is unresolved. The receptor was derived from a woman between 50 and 59 years old with acute or convalescent COVID-19. The CDR3: CASSISLYSNQPQHF. The CDR3, as DNA: TGTGCCAGTAGTATATCTCTCTATAGCAATCAGCCCCAGCATTTT.